Below, 21 T cell receptor beta chains from the same sample are listed, as sequenced in a study of circulating CD8 cells and anti-PD-1 response in melanoma. Four subsets defined by PD-1 and/or TIGIT were sorted from live CD3+CD8+TCRalphabeta+ cells. TCR libraries were prepared from 15 ng of total RNA with the QIAseq Immune Repertoire TCR panel. TCRdb fed the reads into MiXCR, producing one record per CDR3 protein. Among over 1,500 distinct CDR3 sequences listed, about 9.3% were seen once. The sample here was CD8+ T cells from PBMCs, taken at baseline or after one month of anti-PD-1 therapy (not recorded which). The receptors here all came from a human donor with melanoma.

In its sample, this clonotype ranks as large. DNA of the CDR3: TGCAGTGCTACGGTACTAGCGGGGGTAACCTACGAGCAGTACTTC. This encodes CSATVLAGVTYEQYF. This chain uses TRBV20-1 with TRBJ2-7, with TRBD2 matching over 11 bases. Germline loops: CDR1 DFQATT, CDR2 SNEGSKA (reference sequence). Trimming took 4 bases from V and 2 from J; bases not matched to a gene: 7. The CDR3 runs 15 residues.

This clonotype is medium-sized. This sequence joins TRBV12-3 or TRBV12-4 and TRBJ2-7; D is unclear. The CDR3 is 13 residues long. Trimming shortened V by 3 bases and J by 5 bases, and 11 bases separated the two germline ends. In nucleotides, the CDR3 is TGTGCCAGCAGTTTTGGCAGTTCTGACGAGCAGTACTTC. Translation gives CASSFGSSDEQYF.

This clonotype is categorized as medium-sized (0.01 to 0.1%). The V and J genes are TRBV19 and TRBJ2-7; 8 positions agree with TRBD1. The junction had 5 bases not matched to a gene; V was cut back by 10 bases and J by 6 bases. The CDR3 has 11 amino acids. Germline assignment: CDR1 LNHDA and CDR2 SQIVND (reference sequence). The CDR3 spells CATRTGIEQYF. The CDR3 region has the DNA TGTGCCACCCGGACAGGGATCGAGCAGTACTTC.

This clonotype was picked up a small number of times. A much larger clonotype is one base distant, so this may be a read error. The conserved phenylalanine or tryptophan normally closing the CDR3 is absent here, so this likely arose from a read error. The chain uses TRBV5-5 and TRBJ2-7; D is unclear. Germline assignment: CDR1 SGHKS and CDR2 YYEKEE (reference sequence). Trimming took 0 bases from V and 5 from J, leaving 12 bases between them. The CDR3 spans 14 residues. The CDR3 is CASSLERRADEQYL. CDR3 nucleotides: TGTGCCAGCAGCTTGGAAAGAAGGGCGGACGAGCAGTACCTC.

This clonotype is medium-sized by share. The rearrangement joins TRBV29-1 to TRBJ2-7; the match to TRBD1 covers 9 bases. The germline gives CDR1 SQVTM, CDR2 ANQGSEA. J lost 2 bases, V lost 7 bases, and 3 bases had no gene match. There are 12 residues in the CDR3. The CDR3 spells CSAGTGTYEQYF. The DNA for the CDR3 is TGCAGCGCCGGGACAGGGACCTACGAGCAGTACTTC.

This clonotype was seen a few times. The chain is built from TRBV20-1 and TRBJ2-3, with D unclear. The CDR3 extends over 14 amino acids. V lost 1 base and J lost 3, with 11 bases in between. Germline V gene sequence: CDR1 DFQATT, CDR2 SNEGSKA (reference sequence). The CDR3 sequence: CSARAWEGTDTQYF. The CDR3 nucleotides are TGCAGTGCTAGAGCGTGGGAAGGTACAGATACGCAGTATTTT.

By its share, this clonotype is medium-sized. This chain uses TRBV5-5 with TRBJ2-3, with 8 bases fitting TRBD2. CDR3 length: 15 amino acids. V was clipped by 7 bases and J by 6 bases; unmatched bases: 13. CDR1 is SGHKS, CDR2 YYEKEE, per germline (reference sequence). The CDR3 DNA reads TGTGCCAGCGCTCCGCCTAGCGGGTTCAGTGATACGCAGTATTTT. This codes for CASAPPSGFSDTQYF.

This clonotype is large within its sample. The CDR3 here is CASSWMGTGFDEQFF. CDR3 nucleotides: TGTGCCAGCAGCTGGATGGGGACAGGGTTCGATGAGCAGTTCTTC. The J gene is TRBJ2-1, the V gene TRBV5-5; 9 bases align to TRBD1. Trimming took 3 bases from V and 8 from J; bases not matched to a gene: 9. Germline V gene lookup returns CDR1 SGHKS and CDR2 YYEKEE (reference sequence). The CDR3 is made up of 15 amino acids.

By sample fraction, this clonotype is medium-sized. The chain uses TRBV2 and TRBJ2-1, with D unclear. Per the germline V gene, CDR1 is SNHLY and CDR2 is FYNNEI. The CDR3 runs to 12 residues. Trimming removed 4 bases at V and 4 bases at J, with 5 bases between. Here the CDR3 reads CASSGDYNEQFF. The CDR3 bases are TGTGCCAGCAGTGGGGATTACAATGAGCAGTTCTTC.

As to this clonotype: This clone may be a read error of a much larger clone one base away. The chain is built from TRBV30 and TRBJ2-2; D is unclear. Per germline, CDR1 GTSNPN and CDR2 SVGIG (reference sequence). The CDR3 extends over 13 amino acids. CDR3 region: CAWSWQVTVELFF. CDR3 coding DNA: TGTGCCTGGAGTTGGCAGGTCACCGTGGAGCTGTTTTTT.

The genes are TRBV2 and TRBJ1-2, with D hard to call. Germline V gene lookup returns CDR1 SNHLY and CDR2 FYNNEI. The CDR3 consists of 15 residues. Trimming stripped 0 bases from V and 8 bases from J, with 16 bases between. CDR3 in DNA: TGTGCCAGCAGTGAAGCGGTTTTCCCGTTGGGAGGCTACACCTTC. Amino acid sequence: CASSEAVFPLGGYTF.

The gene calls are TRBV19 and TRBJ2-7; D may be TRBD1 or TRBD2 (5 bases each). The germline CDR1 and CDR2 sequences are LNHDA and SQIVND (reference sequence). The CDR3 consists of 14 residues. Trimming removed 5 bases from V and 6 bases from J, with 17 bases in between. The CDR3 sequence: CASSATGGAVEQYF. The CDR3 coding sequence is TGTGCCAGTAGTGCAACAGGAGGAGCCGTCGAGCAGTACTTC.

This clonotype is classed as medium-sized. The chain couples TRBV5-4 to TRBJ2-1, with 13 bases lining up with TRBD2. After removal of 4 bases from V and 15 bases from J, the junction contained 10 bases not matched to a gene. Germline V gene lookup returns CDR1 SGHNT and CDR2 YYREEE (reference sequence). CDR3 length: 14 amino acids. CDR3 residues: CASSPETSGGPRFF. CDR3 DNA: TGTGCCAGCAGCCCCGAGACTAGCGGGGGGCCTCGGTTCTTC.

Judged by abundance, this clonotype is medium-sized. The CDR3: CASRLGNQPQHF. The CDR3 DNA sequence: TGTGCCAGCAGGCTGGGCAATCAGCCCCAGCATTTT. The rearrangement uses TRBV27 and TRBJ1-5; D remains ambiguous. V was clipped by 6 bases and J by 2 bases, with 5 bases between them. The germline gives CDR1 MNHEY, CDR2 SMNVEV (reference sequence). The CDR3 has 12 residues.

Of note for this clonotype: This sequence may be a read error, since a much larger clone differs from it by one base. V and J are TRBV19 and TRBJ1-5; 7 positions agree with TRBD1. The CDR3 loop spans 15 amino acids. CDR1 LNHDA and CDR2 SQIVND come from the germline V gene (reference sequence). The DNA of the CDR3 is TGTGCCAGTAGTATCCGACAGGGTAGCTATCAGCCCCAGCATTTT. Translated, it gives CASSIRQGSYQPQHF.

By share, this clonotype counts as large. The rearrangement links TRBV3-1 to TRBJ2-3, with D perhaps TRBD2 (5 bases). This CDR3 is built from 16 residues. V gave up 3 bases and J gave up 0 bases, with 13 bases separating them. Germline CDR1 and CDR2: LGHDT and YNNKEL (reference sequence). CDR3 nucleotide sequence: TGTGCCAGCAGCCACCTCGAAGCGGAGAGCACAGATACGCAGTATTTT. Translated, it gives CASSHLEAESTDTQYF.

This clonotype has just a few counts. The chain combines TRBV2 with TRBJ1-1; no clear D gene. CDR3 length: 15 residues. Trimming pared 3 bases from V and 2 bases from J, leaving 13 bases between. Germline V lookup: CDR1 SNHLY, CDR2 FYNNEI. CDR3 loop: CASSDPTNFNTEAFF. The CDR3 nucleotides read TGTGCCAGCAGTGATCCCACAAATTTCAACACTGAAGCTTTCTTT.

This clonotype ranks as medium-sized. The chain is built from TRBV29-1 and TRBJ2-1, with D perhaps assigned TRBD1 or TRBD2 (5 bases each). The V gene's germline CDR1 is SQVTM and CDR2 ANQGSEA. Deletions cut 5 bases from V and 6 bases from J, with 14 bases between. The CDR3 totals 13 residues. In DNA, the CDR3 is TGCAGCGTTTTTGGGACCTACCCCAATGAGCAGTTCTTC. Residues: CSVFGTYPNEQFF.

By share, this clonotype ranks as medium-sized. The chain is built from TRBV20-1 and TRBJ2-7; D remains unclear. From germline, CDR1 is DFQATT and CDR2 SNEGSKA (reference sequence). CDR3 size: 13 residues. The V gene lost 2 bases and the J gene lost 0 bases, with 8 bases spanning the gap. The CDR3 DNA is TGCAGTGCTAGACTGGCGAGCTCCTACGAGCAGTACTTC. It is translated as CSARLASSYEQYF.

This clonotype counts as large. This chain joins TRBV5-4 and TRBJ2-2; 9 bases fit TRBD2. Trimming removed 3 bases from V and 7 bases from J; junction bases left unmatched: 7. This CDR3 spans 15 amino acids. Germline V gene data show CDR1 as SGHNT and CDR2 as YYREEE (reference sequence). The CDR3 loop reads CASSSGTSLGGELFF. CDR3 DNA: TGTGCCAGCAGCTCTGGGACTAGCTTGGGCGGGGAGCTGTTTTTT. Together with reference TRBV5-4 and TRBJ2-2, the CDR3 gives the full variable domain: ETGVTQSPTHLIKTRGQQVTLRCSSQSGHNTVSWYQQALGQGPQFIFQYYREEENGRGNFPPRFSGLQFPNYSSELNVNALELDDSALYLCASSSGTSLGGELFFGEGSRLTVL.

The chain has TRBV2 and TRBJ2-3; maybe TRBD2 (6 bases). Germline CDR1 and CDR2: SNHLY and FYNNEI. The CDR3 is 15 amino acids. V gave up 8 bases and J gave up 2 bases, with 17 bases separating them. The CDR3 reads CASVGPGGVTDTQYF. The DNA of the CDR3 is TGTGCCAGCGTAGGTCCCGGGGGAGTCACAGATACGCAGTATTTT. The full variable domain, with the rest looked up from reference TRBV2 and TRBJ2-3, is EPEVTQTPSHQVTQMGQEVILRCVPISNHLYFYWYRQILGQKVEFLVSFYNNEISEKSEIFDDQFSVERPDGSNFTLKIRSTKLEDSAMYFCASVGPGGVTDTQYFGPGTRLTVL.